This T cell receptor (beta chain) originates from a study of early T cells in non-severe SARS-CoV-2 infection (dated by TCRdb to the early 2020s). General notes on the study: Because TCR sequencing was done on bulk RNA from unsorted whole blood, the alpha and beta chains could not be paired.

The receptor library was made with 5' RACE. The sequencer was a NextSeq 500. To correct for sequencing error and PCR bias, the TCR library protocol tagged individual cDNA molecules with unique molecular identifiers. TCR alpha and beta chains were both sequenced, and the abundances of alpha and beta sequences in each sample were closely correlated with each other. In the paper's pipeline: Decombinator V4 was used to annotate the V gene, J gene and CDR3 of the TCR sequences. Expanded TCRs were defined as changing significantly between any two time points under a Poisson model with p below 0.0001. TCR abundances were normalised to the total number of TCRs sequenced per sample and were expressed as counts per million. MAIT TCRs were defined by TRAV1-2 paired with TRAJ12, TRAJ20 or TRAJ33, and iNKT TCRs by TRAV10 paired with TRAJ18. VDJdb, accessed 1 November 2021, was searched for CMV, EBV and SARS-CoV-2 annotated TCRs, with TCRs annotated for multiple antigens excluded. TCRdb took the public reads, trimmed them with fastp at Q25, ran MiXCR for clone calling and kept in-frame beta chains. Under each unique CDR3 protein, matching rows form one entry showing the most common genes and DNA. The V and J calls were determined by TCRdb, not by the authors. This sample comprises about 130,000 distinct CDR3 sequences, approximately 15% of them detected only once. The ten largest account for 21% of the sample.

The germline V gene gives CDR1 as MNHEY and CDR2 as SVGAGI. Unmatched junction bases come to 3, with V trimmed by 3 bases and J by 10 bases. From its cysteine to its phenylalanine, the CDR3 spans 13 amino acids. The read is trimmed to its CDR3 DNA, 39 bases read in frame from base 1. As concerns this clonotype: Its antigen remains undetermined. It has no much larger one-base neighbor in the sample; base qualities were not kept.

This was a case-control study nested in a cohort of healthcare workers in London, UK, who had nasopharyngeal swab PCR tests and blood samples taken every week. Healthcare workers were recruited during the week of the UK lockdown, between 23 and 31 March 2020, and followed weekly for up to roughly 15 weeks. General findings and caveats noted by the study authors: VDJdb matching was skewed toward anti-spike CD8 responses, so virus-specific expansions were likely underestimated and private and CD4 specificities were missed.

Sequencing used whole blood. The origin of this receptor is an adult who was a healthcare worker with PCR-confirmed SARS-CoV-2 infection or an uninfected control (not recorded which). The rearrangement combines TRBV6-5 with TRBJ2-1; 10 nucleotides in the junction match TRBD2. The nucleotides read TGTGCCAGCAGTTATCCGACTAGCGGGGAGCAGTTCTTC. Its amino acids are CASSYPTSGEQFF.